This TCR beta chain was profiled in a study of TIL therapy for anti-PD-1-resistant metastatic lung cancer (dated by TCRdb to 2020 to 2022). General notes on the study: A median age of roughly 55 years (range about 38-75) and a median tumor PD-L1 proportion score of 6% were recorded among enrolled patients. T cell receptor beta sequencing of tumor and peripheral blood served to follow clonotypes across the tumor, the expanded TIL product, and serial blood samples. A median non-synonymous tumor mutation burden of approximately 1.4 mutations per megabase was determined across the cohort by whole-exome sequencing. Most of the cohort had lung adenocarcinoma, including a handful of EGFR-mutant tumors and two ALK-rearranged tumors, and half of the patients were either current or former smokers. Study-wide findings and limitations: Because the cohort was highly selected, with more treatment-naive, never-smoker and oncogene-addicted patients than is typical, generalizability is limited. Higher clonality and lower diversity were observed in expanded TIL cultures than in baseline intratumoral T cells (median clonality around 5.7% vs 31%, p < 0.0001). High clonal turnover was observed in TIL culture, with many enriched product clones not detected in the baseline tumor, which suggested clonal contraction rather than faithful expansion. The study protocol defined all tumor marker inferences as exploratory.

TCR beta CDR3 regions were amplified from genomic DNA by bias-controlled multiplex PCR with the immunoSEQ v3 hsTCRB kit. The TCR libraries were sequenced on an Illumina NextSeq 500 to 2 million to 2.5 million read pairs for survey level or about 5-6.5 million read pairs for deep level. The original methods were these. The immunoSEQ Analyzer software assigned V, D and J genes, filtered out non-productive sequences, and reported clonality. Repertoires were compared using productive Simpson clonality and Morisita overlap index of productive TRB rearrangements between infused TIL and blood. This immuneACCESS table, as held by TCRdb, lists in-frame sequences with V and J called but not all clones. Of the missing ones, under half trace to an unresolved V gene in checked studies; the others have no known cause. V, J and clone size are those of that table, while D and trimming were read from the DNA. A total of 950 to 1,300 clones appear in this sample, 75% of them only once. The ten largest account for 9.1% of the sample.

Sample time point, as interpreted from the label and publication: pre-treatment sample, taken before nivolumab and TIL therapy. The baseline tumor samples, taken from the same resection that was used to grow TIL, were excised metastases, most often pleural nodules or supraclavicular lymph nodes. Tumors were harvested before any PD-1/PD-L1 blockade; patients then received nivolumab, and those progressing received lymphodepletion, expanded TIL infusion and IL-2. Between October 2017 and 2020, a dual-center phase I trial enrolled adults who had stage 4 NSCLC. The samples were obtained from a phase I trial that was single-arm and open-label and tested tumor-infiltrating lymphocyte therapy combined with nivolumab in advanced non-small cell lung cancer. For each resected tumor, portions were snap-frozen in liquid nitrogen and kept at -80 degrees C. Tumor regions of interest were selected on H&E sections using laser-capture macrodissection, ground into around 14 mg aliquots, and extracted using Qiagen Allprep kits.

With regard to this clone: What this receptor recognizes is not known. Base qualities were left out, and no much larger clone turns up one base away.

Material: tumor tissue, obtained at baseline. This clonotype was sampled from a person aged 25-79 years with non-small cell lung cancer.

CDR3 region: CASSVRASASYEQYF. The DNA is TGTGCCAGCAGCGTACGGGCTAGCGCCTCCTACGAGCAGTACTTC. Recombination joined TRBV9 with TRBJ2-7; 6 matching bases give a weak D call of TRBD2. CDR1 and CDR2, looked up from the germline V gene, are SGDLS and YYNGEE. The cysteine opens and the phenylalanine closes a CDR3 of 15 amino acids. Just CDR3 DNA is preserved here, 45 bases in frame from base 1. At the junction V is shortened by 1 base and J by 0 bases, with 11 bases in between. Extended through the reference TRBV9 and TRBJ2-7 proteins, this CDR3 yields the full variable domain: DSGVTQTPKHLITATGQRVTLRCSPRSGDLSVYWYQQSLDQGLQFLIQYYNGEERAKGNILERFSAQQFPDLHSELNLSSLELGDSALYFCASSVRASASYEQYFGPGTRLTVT.